These T cell receptor beta chains were read from a single sample in a study of blood T cell repertoires in COVID-19. Produced via immunoSEQ multiplex PCR; TCRdb's table is partial and in-frame only. The data show some 70,000 clones, 91% seen once. Specimen: peripheral blood. These receptors originate from a human donor in a cohort sampled during active COVID-19. The CDR3 runs from the conserved cysteine through the conserved F or W. A D gene is named only where the DNA matches it firmly. Part of the rows lack a size; the others show once, few, many or a class for expanded clones.

len,j_gene,abundance,d_gene,v_gene,CDR3nt,CDR3aa
15,TRBJ1-1,once,NA,TRBV9,TGTGCCAGCAGCGTGGGACCTAGCGCGGACACTGAAGCTTTCTTT,CASSVGPSADTEAFF
15,TRBJ2-3,NA,NA,TRBV27,TGTGCCAGCAGTTTGGGGGCCCTTTACACAGATACGCAGTATTTT,CASSLGALYTDTQYF
18,TRBJ2-3,NA,TRBD2,TRBV9,TGTGCCAGCAGCGCTGCCCCCGGGACTAGCGGGTACACAGATACGCAGTATTTT,CASSAAPGTSGYTDTQYF
15,TRBJ2-2,few,NA,TRBV19,TGTGCCAGTAGTAGACAAAGCGGATACACCGGGGAGCTGTTTTTT,CASSRQSGYTGELFF
13,TRBJ2-1,once,NA,TRBV28,TGTGCCAGCAGTCGACTAGAGGTGAATGAGCAGTTCTTC,CASSRLEVNEQFF
15,TRBJ1-2,NA,TRBD1,TRBV18,TGTGCCAGCTCACCTGGACAGGGACACGATGATGGCTACACCTTC,CASSPGQGHDDGYTF
16,TRBJ2-3,NA,TRBD2,TRBV19,TGTGCCAGTAGTATCTTCTCTAGCGGGGTACGGGATACGCAGTATTTT,CASSIFSSGVRDTQYF
11,TRBJ1-2,NA,TRBD1,TRBV29-1,TGCAGCGTTGAGGGACAGGACGGCTACACCTTC,CSVEGQDGYTF
13,TRBJ1-3,NA,NA,TRBV10-3,TGTGCCATCAGTGACAGGGCTGGAAACACCATATATTTT,CAISDRAGNTIYF
13,TRBJ1-1,NA,TRBD1,TRBV6-5,TGTGCCAGCAGTACCCCAGGGGGCACTGAAGCTTTCTTT,CASSTPGGTEAFF
16,TRBJ1-3,NA,TRBD1,TRBV19,TGTGCCAGTAGTCCCAAGGGACAGGGCACTGGAAACACCATATATTTT,CASSPKGQGTGNTIYF
19,TRBJ2-3,NA,TRBD2,TRBV18,TGTGCCAGCTCACCCATTCTAGCGGGGGCCTCCCGGGGCACAGATACGCAGTATTTT,CASSPILAGASRGTDTQYF
13,TRBJ2-7,NA,NA,TRBV27,TGTGCCAGCAGTCGAAAAGGGGGTTCCGAGCAGTACTTC,CASSRKGGSEQYF
14,TRBJ2-5,NA,NA,TRBV7-2,TGTGCCAGCAGCTTAGTCGGAGAGTCAGAGACCCAGTACTTC,CASSLVGESETQYF
14,TRBJ1-4,NA,NA,TRBV19,TGTGCCAGTAGTATTCGGGGAATCGGAGCAAAACTGTTTTTT,CASSIRGIGAKLFF
14,TRBJ1-2,NA,NA,TRBV13,TGTGCCAGCAGGCATACAGGCCAACCCTATGGCTACACCTTC,CASRHTGQPYGYTF
14,TRBJ2-2,once,NA,TRBV25-1,TGTGCCAGCAGTCCCCAGGGGCGAACCGGGGAGCTGTTTTTT,CASSPQGRTGELFF
15,TRBJ1-1,NA,TRBD1,TRBV29-1,TGCAGCGTTGACACCGCCGGGACAGGGTACGCTGAAGCTTTCTTT,CSVDTAGTGYAEAFF
15,TRBJ2-6,NA,NA,TRBV24-1,TGTGCCACCAGTGACGCTAGTTACGCCGCCAACGTCCTGACTTTC,CATSDASYAANVLTF
11,TRBJ1-2,NA,NA,TRBV6-6,TGTGCCAGCAGTCCCAGGGGTAGCTACACCTTC,CASSPRGSYTF
16,TRBJ2-1,NA,NA,TRBV19,TGTGCCAGTAGTATCGTAGGTGGGAGCTCCTACAATGAGCAGTTCTTC,CASSIVGGSSYNEQFF
15,TRBJ2-3,NA,NA,TRBV7-2,TGTGCCAGCAGCTTAGTCCCGGGAAGCACAGATACGCAGTATTTT,CASSLVPGSTDTQYF
18,TRBJ2-1,NA,NA,TRBV21-1,TGTGCCAGCAGCAAAGGCTTCACTAGCGGGAGCGCGTACAATGAGCAGTTCTTC,CASSKGFTSGSAYNEQFF
16,TRBJ2-6,NA,NA,TRBV4-3,TGCGCCAGCAGCCAAGCCCCAGTTGCCGGGGCCAACGTCCTGACTTTC,CASSQAPVAGANVLTF
13,TRBJ1-4,NA,TRBD1,TRBV28,TGTGCCAGCAGGTCAGGGGGCCGGGAAAAACTGTTTTTT,CASRSGGREKLFF
15,TRBJ1-1,NA,TRBD1,TRBV19,TGTGCCAGTAGTATGGACAGGGGGGTGAACACTGAAGCTTTCTTT,CASSMDRGVNTEAFF
11,TRBJ2-2,NA,NA,TRBV19,TGTGCCAGTCATTTCGGCGGGGAGCTGTTTTTT,CASHFGGELFF
18,TRBJ2-1,NA,TRBD2,TRBV15,TGTGCCACCAGCAGGGCCGCCTTTACTAGCGGGGGGTACAATGAGCAGTTCTTC,CATSRAAFTSGGYNEQFF
13,TRBJ2-3,NA,NA,TRBV6-1,TGTGCCAGCAGTGACGTAGCGCTGTATACGCAGTATTTT,CASSDVALYTQYF
16,TRBJ2-2,NA,TRBD1,TRBV9,TGTGCCAGCACTAAAACCGGGACAGTTAACACCGGGGAGCTGTTTTTT,CASTKTGTVNTGELFF
14,TRBJ1-4,NA,TRBD1,TRBV6-5,TGTGCCAGCAGGGGGGGACAGGGTAATGAAAAACTGTTTTTT,CASRGGQGNEKLFF
15,TRBJ1-6,NA,TRBD1,TRBV6-2/TRBV6-3,TGTGCCAGCAGTTACTCCGGGACAGAAAATTCACCCCTCCACTTT,CASSYSGTENSPLHF
17,TRBJ2-7,NA,NA,TRBV5-1,TGCGCCAGCAGCTATAACTACAGGGAGGGGTCCCCGAGCGAGCAGTACTTC,CASSYNYREGSPSEQYF
15,TRBJ2-3,NA,NA,TRBV9,TGTGCCAGCAGCCCAGAGGGCAGATTCACAGATACGCAGTATTTT,CASSPEGRFTDTQYF
18,TRBJ1-1,NA,TRBD1,TRBV18,TGTGCCAGCTCACCACCGAACCGGGACAGGGGTAAGGACACTGAAGCTTTCTTT,CASSPPNRDRGKDTEAFF
14,TRBJ1-2,NA,TRBD1,TRBV7-2,TGTGCCAGCAGCTTAGAGGGACAGGGGACTGGCTACACCTTC,CASSLEGQGTGYTF
13,TRBJ1-2,NA,NA,TRBV5-6,TGTGCCAGCAGCCCCGGTGCTAACTATGGCTACACCTTC,CASSPGANYGYTF
11,TRBJ2-1,NA,TRBD1,TRBV2,TGTGCCAGCGTTACAGGGGCTGAGCAGTTCTTC,CASVTGAEQFF
15,TRBJ2-2,NA,TRBD2,TRBV18,TGTGCCAGCCCCGGCGGAGGGAGGGGAGTGGGGGAGCTGTTTTTT,CASPGGGRGVGELFF
16,TRBJ2-3,NA,TRBD2,TRBV6-2/TRBV6-3,TGTGCCAGCAGTCCAATACGGGACTACCTCACAGATACGCAGTATTTT,CASSPIRDYLTDTQYF
13,TRBJ2-7,NA,NA,TRBV6-6,TGTGCCAGCAGTGCCACTACGGCCTACGAGCAGTACTTC,CASSATTAYEQYF
13,TRBJ2-3,NA,NA,TRBV6-5,TGTGCCAGCACCCGACTAGACGAAGATACGCAGTATTTT,CASTRLDEDTQYF